This T cell receptor beta chain was observed in a study of blood T cell repertoires in COVID-19. The CDR3 contains 15 residues. V shed 3 bases, J shed 3 bases, and the junction held 3 bases outside the gene matches. Germline lookup yields CDR1 LNHDA and CDR2 SQIVND (reference sequence). Participants, 18 to 89 years old, spanned around 25 US areas. In assigning cohorts, the study relied on participant-reported clinical history. In Cohort 3, a recovered donor had either two negative PCRs, clearance, or symptom resolution. Original data processing: Researchers report that nucleated cell counts were estimated from reference gene primer amplification. Some clones are missing from TCRdb's copy, which holds only in-frame ones; the method was immunoSEQ multiplex PCR. V, J and clone size derive from that table, while D and trimming were established from the DNA sequence. In the table there are some 270,000 clones, about 90% of which are singletons.

The specimen sequenced was PBMCs or T cells enriched from blood (not recorded which). This sequence originates from a woman aged 55-75 years who had recovered from COVID-19. The chain joins TRBV19 to TRBJ2-7; 12 nucleotides agree with TRBD2. CDR3 amino acids: CASSIGLAGIYEQYF. The DNA of the CDR3 is TGTGCCAGTAGTATCGGACTAGCGGGAATCTACGAGCAGTACTTC.